Following are 17 T cell receptor beta chains from one sample sequenced in a study of spatial heterogeneity in lung cancer. From the 5' RACE reads, TCRdb called clonotypes with MiXCR, one entry per CDR3 protein. The sample consists of 65,000 to 85,000 distinct CDR3 sequences, 15% to 25% of them appearing once. Time point specified: sample taken at primary tumor resection. No cell sorting; template was whole RNA from tumor, lung tissue or PBMC. The material was PBMCs, obtained at surgery. The receptors were gathered from a male donor with early-stage non-small cell lung cancer.

Only a few counts were recorded for this clonotype. This chain links TRBV14 with TRBJ2-7, with a tentative D call TRBD2 (6 bases). This CDR3 has 15 amino acids. The ends were cut back, 0 bases at V and 6 bases at J, with 15 bases in the middle. Germline V lookup: CDR1 SGHDN, CDR2 FVKESK. CDR3 in amino acids: CASSQEHPGVSEQYF. In nucleotides, the CDR3 is TGTGCCAGCAGCCAAGAACACCCGGGGGTTAGCGAGCAGTACTTC.

This clonotype has a single count. This chain links TRBV24-1 with TRBJ2-1, with D tentatively TRBD1 or TRBD2 (5 bases each). CDR3 length: 13 amino acids. CDR1 and CDR2 from the germline V gene are KGHDR and SFDVKD. V was cut by 3 bases and J by 10 bases, with 12 bases left in between. In nucleotides, the CDR3 is TGTGCCACCAGTGATCTGTGGGACCAGGAGCAGTTCTTC. This codes for CATSDLWDQEQFF.

This clonotype was detected many times. CDR3 sequence reads: CASSYGPGQGSYEQYF. The CDR3 DNA sequence: TGTGCCAGCAGCTACGGTCCGGGACAGGGCTCCTACGAGCAGTACTTC. The chain couples TRBV9 to TRBJ2-7; 9 nucleotides agree with TRBD1. Germline loops: CDR1 SGDLS, CDR2 YYNGEE. The trim removed 4 bases at V and 0 bases at J, leaving 8 bases unmatched. This CDR3 has 16 residues.

The table lists this clonotype with a few counts. CDR3 protein: CASSQGEAYEQYF. The CDR3 DNA reads as TGTGCCAGCAGCCAAGGAGAGGCCTACGAGCAGTACTTC. This chain uses TRBV4-2 with TRBJ2-7, with unresolved D. V lost 1 base, J lost 2 bases, and 6 bases lay in between. This CDR3 has 13 amino acids. The V gene's germline CDR1 is LGHNA and CDR2 YNFKEQ.

This clonotype showed up many times. The chain is built from TRBV1 and TRBJ2-3. TRBV1 is an annotated pseudogene. There are 16 residues in the CDR3. The CDR3 sequence: CTSSLANSKGTDTQYF. CDR3 nucleotides: TGCACCAGCAGCCTCGCGAACAGCAAGGGCACAGATACGCAGTATTTT.

This rearrangement joins TRBV5-6 to TRBJ1-2; D gene ambiguous. Per germline, CDR1 SGHDT and CDR2 YYEEEE. There are 13 residues in the CDR3. V lost 4 bases and J lost 3, with 10 bases in between. The CDR3 nucleotides read TGTGCCAGCAGCCCTGACGGAGACTATGGCTACACCTTC. Its translation is CASSPDGDYGYTF.

The gene calls are TRBV2 and TRBJ2-1, with TRBD2 matching over 7 bases. The CDR3 extends over 18 amino acids. The V gene's germline CDR1 is SNHLY and CDR2 FYNNEI. V trimming: 7 bases; J trimming: 7 bases; junction bases outside the gene matches: 22. The CDR3 region has the DNA TGTGCCAGCACCCCACTCTCGAACGAGGGAGGGCCTCAGAATGAGCAGTTCTTC. Translating gives CASTPLSNEGGPQNEQFF.

The V gene is TRBV7-2, the J gene TRBJ2-2; D is ambiguous. The CDR3 is 14 amino acids. Germline CDR1 reads SGHTA; CDR2 reads FQGNSA. Between the trimmed V and J ends, which lost 8 bases and 3 bases, there was a span of 13 bases. Here the CDR3 DNA reads TGTGCCAGCGGGGAAATCGGGTACACCGGGGAGCTGTTTTTT. This translates into CASGEIGYTGELFF.

The chain is built from TRBV4-3 and TRBJ2-2; 7 bases match TRBD2. This CDR3 spans 17 amino acids. Germline CDR1 is LGHNA and CDR2 is YSLEER. Germline trimming cut 0 bases from V and 6 bases from J; bases unmatched to any gene: 10. The CDR3 reads CASSQDLGLVAAGELFF. In nucleotides, the CDR3 is TGCGCCAGCAGCCAAGATCTAGGACTAGTTGCTGCCGGGGAGCTGTTTTTT.

This clonotype has a count of ten or more. J is TRBJ2-7 and V is TRBV7-9; 7 nucleotides line up with TRBD2. J lost 2 bases, V lost 5 bases, and 9 bases had no gene match. The CDR3 extends over 15 amino acids. CDR1 and CDR2 from the germline V gene are SEHNR and FQNEAQ (reference sequence). CDR3 residues: CASSHPSGEPYEQYF. The CDR3 coding sequence is TGTGCCAGCAGCCACCCGAGCGGGGAGCCCTACGAGCAGTACTTC.

This clonotype was observed at least ten times. The gene calls are TRBV28 and TRBJ2-6; 10 bases line up with TRBD2. The germline V gene encodes CDR1 MDHEN and CDR2 SYDVKM. This CDR3 is 18 amino acids long. Germline trimming cut 7 bases from V and 4 bases from J; bases unmatched to any gene: 13. The chain's CDR3 is CASMVSGRALGGANVLTF. CDR3 in DNA: TGTGCCAGCATGGTGAGCGGGAGGGCCCTCGGCGGGGCCAACGTCCTGACTTTC.

The genes are TRBV7-2 and TRBJ2-6; D gene uncertain. Per the germline V gene, CDR1 is SGHTA and CDR2 is FQGNSA. The CDR3 is made up of 16 amino acids. V was trimmed by 1 base and J by 2 bases, leaving 9 bases between them. The CDR3 loop reads CASSLESGTGANVLTF. In nucleotides, the CDR3 is TGTGCCAGCAGCTTAGAGTCTGGGACTGGGGCCAACGTCCTGACTTTC.

The chain employs TRBV28 and TRBJ1-2; TRBD1 aligns across 11 bases. V trimming: 4 bases; J trimming: 5 bases; junction bases outside the gene matches: 9. Germline V CDR1 and CDR2: MDHEN, SYDVKM. The CDR3 totals 16 residues. The CDR3, as DNA: TGTGCCAGCAGTTCCGGTGGGACAGGGGGAATATATGGCTACACCTTC. Residues: CASSSGGTGGIYGYTF.

V and J are TRBV27 and TRBJ1-4; no clear D. Trimming removed 4 bases from V and 4 bases from J, with 7 bases in between. This CDR3 has 13 residues. Germline V gives CDR1 MNHEY, CDR2 SMNVEV (reference sequence). DNA of the CDR3: TGTGCCAGCAGTTGGAGCTATAATGAAAAACTGTTTTTT. Protein product: CASSWSYNEKLFF. Drawing the rest from reference TRBV27 and TRBJ1-4, the complete variable domain is EAQVTQNPRYLITVTGKKLTVTCSQNMNHEYMSWYRQDPGLGLRQIYYSMNVEVTDKGDVPEGYKVSRKEKRNFPLILESPSPNQTSLYFCASSWSYNEKLFFGSGTQLSVL.

CDR3 coding DNA: TGTGCCAGCAGAGCAGGGCTTTTGGGGTTAAATGAGCAGTTCTTC. Its protein product is CASRAGLLGLNEQFF. This chain links TRBV12-3 or TRBV12-4 with TRBJ2-1; the D gene is possibly TRBD1 (5 bases). Trimming shortened V by 6 bases and J by 7 bases, and 19 bases separated the two germline ends. The CDR3 consists of 15 residues.

This chain uses TRBV5-1 with TRBJ2-7, with a possible D match to TRBD2 (5 bases). V lost 0 bases, J lost 2 bases, and 9 bases lay in between. The CDR3 has 14 residues. CDR1 and CDR2 from the germline V gene are SGHRS and YFSETQ. In DNA, the CDR3 is TGCGCCAGCAGCTTGGGACTACCTACCTACGAGCAGTACTTC. It codes for CASSLGLPTYEQYF.

This clonotype was recorded a few times. This rearrangement joins TRBV27 to TRBJ2-7; the D is unclear. Germline V lookup: CDR1 MNHEY, CDR2 SMNVEV (reference sequence). V lost 4 bases to trimming and J lost 6 bases, with 22 bases between them. The CDR3 extends over 16 amino acids. The CDR3 here is CASSWTSFGVPGEQYF. CDR3 DNA: TGTGCCAGCAGTTGGACGTCATTTGGGGTCCCGGGCGAGCAGTACTTC.